This T cell receptor (beta chain) was found in a study of human T cells and chemical hapten exposure (dated by TCRdb to about 2021). About the study as a whole: For sensitization, 2% DPC in acetone was applied to a 2 cm by 2 cm area of upper inner arm skin. Throughout the roughly 25-week study period, patients were also given weekly therapeutic DPC doses on the scalp. Patch testing was performed on the upper back with Finn chambers containing 0.01% DPC, and the patch tests were scored after 6 days according to International Contact Dermatitis Research Group standards. The mostly female patient cohort included alopecia areata with under or over 50% scalp involvement, alopecia totalis and alopecia universalis. Libraries were pooled for sequencing, and variation in per-sample TCR yields was attributed mainly to small differences in library volumes within the pool. In alopecia patients, the study followed how the peripheral blood TCR repertoire changed in vivo over primary and secondary sensitization to diphenylcyclopropenone (DPC), a hapten. Blood was sampled from patients pre-sensitization (week 0) and at 2, 6 and about 24 weeks after DPC sensitization. Blood for TCR sequencing was provided by twenty-nine alopecia patients at one to four time points (pre-sensitization, 2, 6 and 24 weeks).

Library prep was done by RACE. This sample was sequenced with a NextSeq 500. Library preparation attached unique molecular identifiers to individual cDNA molecules for quantitative, reproducible TCR counting. From each blood RNA sample, both TCR alpha and TCR beta chains were sequenced. In the original analysis: The median number of TCRs per sample was around 100,000, ranging from about 23,224 to 690,600. V, J and CDR3 annotation of the TCR reads was performed with the Decombinator software suite. For PS versus PT1 abundance plots, all samples were subsampled to the same number of TCRs (28,000). Expanded TCRs were defined as absent before sensitization and observed at least eight times at the 2-week time point. Clones were called with MiXCR by TCRdb after fastp trimmed the public reads at Q25, and only in-frame beta chains were retained. Under each unique CDR3 protein, matching rows form one entry showing the most common genes and DNA. In this record, the V and J calls reflect TCRdb's handling and not the investigators' own analysis. This sample holds 95,000 to 150,000 distinct CDR3 sequences; about 10% were observed only once. Together, the top ten hold approximately 2.5% of the sample.

Broader findings and caveats from the paper: Patch test score was positively correlated with the number of PT1 expanded TCRs, with significance at thresholds 8, 16 and 32 but not at 4. Compared with pre-sensitization or healthy control sets, expanded TCRs formed significantly more large CDR3 similarity clusters, which is consistent with antigen-driven responses. No change with DPC sensitization was found in the number of TCRs above 1 in 1000 frequency, and no evidence of global repertoire structure alterations was found. Alopecia, a presumed autoimmune disease, was present in all patients, so the immune response of the patients might differ from that of healthy individuals. Repeated subsampling changed both the strength of the expansion versus patch-test correlation and the threshold at which that correlation became significant.

Reading the label with the study, this specimen's time point is: patch test 3, about 24 weeks after DPC sensitization. The treatment or condition label for this specimen denotes: therapeutic diphenylcyclopropenone sensitization with weekly scalp DPC. At each patch-test visit, blood was drawn before the patch test was applied. Eligible patients were aged 18 to 70, diagnosed with alopecia, deemed suitable for DPC therapy, and excluded if pregnant. Unfractionated whole blood was collected in Tempus Blood RNA tubes, and total RNA was extracted from that blood. This clonotype showed up just a few times. Its antigen is not yet known. No clone much larger than this one lies a single base away; base qualities are absent. The source material was whole blood, sampled in connection with sensitization to the hapten diphenylcyclopropenone (DPC). This TCR was recovered from a woman in her forties or fifties with alopecia areata. Some clones in this sample may be carry-over from other donors' samples.

The CDR3 loop reads CSARSPAADTQYF. The DNA reads as follows: TGCAGTGCTAGATCCCCGGCGGCAGATACGCAGTATTTT. This chain joins TRBV20-1 to TRBJ2-3, with no D gene named confidently. CDR1 and CDR2 were assigned from the germline V gene (reference sequence) as DFQATT and SNEGSKA. Cut back by 2 bases and 4 bases, the V and J ends lie 10 bases apart. The CDR3 sequence holds 13 residues, the cysteine and phenylalanine included. CDR3 DNA only is kept here, 39 bases in frame from base 1.